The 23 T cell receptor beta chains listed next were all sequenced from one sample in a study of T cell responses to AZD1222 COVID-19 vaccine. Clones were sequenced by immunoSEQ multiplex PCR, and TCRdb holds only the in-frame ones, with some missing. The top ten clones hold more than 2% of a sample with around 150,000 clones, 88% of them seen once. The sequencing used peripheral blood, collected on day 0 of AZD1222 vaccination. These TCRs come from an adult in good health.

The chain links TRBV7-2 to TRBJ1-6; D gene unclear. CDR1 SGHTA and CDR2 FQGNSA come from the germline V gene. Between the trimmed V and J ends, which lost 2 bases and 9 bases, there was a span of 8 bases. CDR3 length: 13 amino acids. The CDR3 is CASSLILGSPLHF. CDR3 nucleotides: TGTGCCAGCAGCTTAATACTGGGTTCACCCCTCCACTTT.

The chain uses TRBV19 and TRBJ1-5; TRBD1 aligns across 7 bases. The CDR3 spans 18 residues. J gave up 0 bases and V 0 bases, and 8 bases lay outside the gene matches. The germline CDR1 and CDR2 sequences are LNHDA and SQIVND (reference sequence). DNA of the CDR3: TGTGCCAGTAGTATAGAAGAGGGGGCACCGACTAGCAATCAGCCCCAGCATTTT. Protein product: CASSIEEGAPTSNQPQHF. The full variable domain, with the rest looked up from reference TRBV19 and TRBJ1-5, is DGGITQSPKYLFRKEGQNVTLSCEQNLNHDAMYWYRQDPGQGLRLIYYSQIVNDFQKGDIAEGYSVSREKKESFPLTVTSAQKNPTAFYLCASSIEEGAPTSNQPQHFGDGTRLSIL.

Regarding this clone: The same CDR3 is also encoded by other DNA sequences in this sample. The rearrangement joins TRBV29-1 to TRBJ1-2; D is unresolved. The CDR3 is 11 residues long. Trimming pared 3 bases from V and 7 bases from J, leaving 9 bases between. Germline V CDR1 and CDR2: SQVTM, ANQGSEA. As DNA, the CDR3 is TGCAGCGTTGAGGTGGTGGGTGGCTACACCTTC. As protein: CSVEVVGGYTF.

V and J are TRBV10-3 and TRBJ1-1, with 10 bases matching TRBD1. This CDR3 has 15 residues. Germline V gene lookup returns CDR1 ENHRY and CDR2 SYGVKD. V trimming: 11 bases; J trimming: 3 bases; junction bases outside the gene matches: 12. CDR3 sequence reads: CAVWTGGNRDTEAFF. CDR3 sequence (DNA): TGTGCCGTCTGGACAGGGGGTAATCGGGACACTGAAGCTTTCTTT.

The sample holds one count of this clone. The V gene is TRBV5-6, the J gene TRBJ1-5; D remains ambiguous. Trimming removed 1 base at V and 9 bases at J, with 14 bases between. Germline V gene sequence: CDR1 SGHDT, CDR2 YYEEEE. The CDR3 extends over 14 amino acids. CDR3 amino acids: CASSLTGADRPQHF. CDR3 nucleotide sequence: TGTGCCAGCAGCTTGACGGGAGCGGATCGGCCCCAGCATTTT.

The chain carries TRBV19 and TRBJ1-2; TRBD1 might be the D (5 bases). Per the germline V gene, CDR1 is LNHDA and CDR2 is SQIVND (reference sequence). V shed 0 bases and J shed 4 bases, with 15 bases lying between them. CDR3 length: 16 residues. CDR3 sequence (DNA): TGTGCCAGTAGTATAGAAGGGGCCAGACCCCTCTATGGCTACACCTTC. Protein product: CASSIEGARPLYGYTF.

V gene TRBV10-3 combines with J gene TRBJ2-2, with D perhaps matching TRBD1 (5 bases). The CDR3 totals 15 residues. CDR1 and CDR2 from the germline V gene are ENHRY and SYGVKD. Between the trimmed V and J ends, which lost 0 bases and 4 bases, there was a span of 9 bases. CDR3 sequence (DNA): TGTGCCATCAGTGAGTCGGGGCCGGGCACCGGGGAGCTGTTTTTT. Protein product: CAISESGPGTGELFF.

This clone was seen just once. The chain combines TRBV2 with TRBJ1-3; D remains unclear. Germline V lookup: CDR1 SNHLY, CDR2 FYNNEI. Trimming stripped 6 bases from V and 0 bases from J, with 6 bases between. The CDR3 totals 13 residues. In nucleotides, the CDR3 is TGTGCCAGCAGGTTAAGCTCTGGAAACACCATATATTTT. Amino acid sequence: CASRLSSGNTIYF. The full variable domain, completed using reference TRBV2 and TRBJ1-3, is EPEVTQTPSHQVTQMGQEVILRCVPISNHLYFYWYRQILGQKVEFLVSFYNNEISEKSEIFDDQFSVERPDGSNFTLKIRSTKLEDSAMYFCASRLSSGNTIYFGEGSWLTVV.

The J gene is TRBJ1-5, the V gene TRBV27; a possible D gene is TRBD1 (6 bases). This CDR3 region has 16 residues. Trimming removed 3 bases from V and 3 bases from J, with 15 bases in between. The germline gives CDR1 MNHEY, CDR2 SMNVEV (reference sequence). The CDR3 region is CASSLGTGIDNQPQHF. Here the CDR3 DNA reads TGTGCCAGCAGTTTGGGAACAGGGATCGACAATCAGCCCCAGCATTTT.

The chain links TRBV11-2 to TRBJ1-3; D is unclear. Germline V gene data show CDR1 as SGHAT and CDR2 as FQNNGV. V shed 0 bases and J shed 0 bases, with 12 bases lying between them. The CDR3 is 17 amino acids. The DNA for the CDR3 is TGTGCCAGCAGCTTAGATGCAGCACTCCTCTCTGGAAACACCATATATTTT. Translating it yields CASSLDAALLSGNTIYF.

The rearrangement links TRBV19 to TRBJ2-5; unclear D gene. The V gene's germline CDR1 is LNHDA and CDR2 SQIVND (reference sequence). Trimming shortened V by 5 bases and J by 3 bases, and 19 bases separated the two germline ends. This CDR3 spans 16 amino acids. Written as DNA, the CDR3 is TGTGCCAGTAGTCCCGCCCCGTTGGACGGCAAAGAGACCCAGTACTTC. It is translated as CASSPAPLDGKETQYF.

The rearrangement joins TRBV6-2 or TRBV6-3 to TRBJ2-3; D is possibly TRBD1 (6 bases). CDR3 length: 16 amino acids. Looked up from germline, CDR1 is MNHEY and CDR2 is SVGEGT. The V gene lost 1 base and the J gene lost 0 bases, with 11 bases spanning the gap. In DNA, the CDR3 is TGTGCCAGCAGTTACTGGGGACACCAAAGCACAGATACGCAGTATTTT. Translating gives CASSYWGHQSTDTQYF.

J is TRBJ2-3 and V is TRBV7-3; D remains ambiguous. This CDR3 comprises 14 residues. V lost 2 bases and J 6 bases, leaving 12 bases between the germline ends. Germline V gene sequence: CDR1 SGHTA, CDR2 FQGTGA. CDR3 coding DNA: TGTGCCAGCAGCTTAGGTGGCAGGTGGGATACGCAGTATTTT. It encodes CASSLGGRWDTQYF. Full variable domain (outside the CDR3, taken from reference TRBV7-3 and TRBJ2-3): GAGVSQTPSNKVTEKGKYVELRCDPISGHTALYWYRQSLGQGPEFLIYFQGTGAADDSGLPNDRFFAVRPEGSVSTLKIQRTERGDSAVYLCASSLGGRWDTQYFGPGTRLTVL.

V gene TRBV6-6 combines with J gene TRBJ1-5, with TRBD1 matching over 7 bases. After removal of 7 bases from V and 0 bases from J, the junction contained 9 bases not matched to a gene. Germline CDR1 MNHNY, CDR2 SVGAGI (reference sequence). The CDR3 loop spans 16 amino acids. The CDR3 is CASTPQGQLSNQPQHF. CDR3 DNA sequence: TGTGCCAGCACCCCACAGGGGCAACTTAGCAATCAGCCCCAGCATTTT.

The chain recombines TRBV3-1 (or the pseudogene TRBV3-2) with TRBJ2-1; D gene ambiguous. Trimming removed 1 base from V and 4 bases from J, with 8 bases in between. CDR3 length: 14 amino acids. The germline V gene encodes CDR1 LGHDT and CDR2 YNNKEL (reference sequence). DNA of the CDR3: TGTGCCAGCAGCCAAGTTCGCGGTTACAATGAGCAGTTCTTC. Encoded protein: CASSQVRGYNEQFF.

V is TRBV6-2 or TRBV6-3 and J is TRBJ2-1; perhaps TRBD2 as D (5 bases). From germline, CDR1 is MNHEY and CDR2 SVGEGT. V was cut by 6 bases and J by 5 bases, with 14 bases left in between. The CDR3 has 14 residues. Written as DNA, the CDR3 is TGTGCCAGCAGCCGGCGGGCTGGCCACAATGAGCAGTTCTTC. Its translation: CASSRRAGHNEQFF.

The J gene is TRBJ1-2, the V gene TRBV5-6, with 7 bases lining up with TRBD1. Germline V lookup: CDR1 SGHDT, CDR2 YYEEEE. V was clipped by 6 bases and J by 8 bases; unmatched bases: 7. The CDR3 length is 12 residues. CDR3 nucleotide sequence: TGTGCCAGCACCGAGAAGGGGGCCGGCTACACCTTC. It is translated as CASTEKGAGYTF.

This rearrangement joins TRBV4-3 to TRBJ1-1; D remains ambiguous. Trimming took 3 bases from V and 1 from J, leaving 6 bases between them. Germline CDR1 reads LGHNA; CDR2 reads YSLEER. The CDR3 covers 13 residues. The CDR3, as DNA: TGCGCCAGCAGCCACGGAGGGAACACTGAAGCTTTCTTT. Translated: CASSHGGNTEAFF.

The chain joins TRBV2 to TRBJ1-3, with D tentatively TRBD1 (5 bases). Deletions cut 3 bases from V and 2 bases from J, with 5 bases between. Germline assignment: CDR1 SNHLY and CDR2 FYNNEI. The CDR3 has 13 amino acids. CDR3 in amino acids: CASSDRAGNTIYF. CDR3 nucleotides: TGTGCCAGCAGTGACAGGGCTGGAAACACCATATATTTT.

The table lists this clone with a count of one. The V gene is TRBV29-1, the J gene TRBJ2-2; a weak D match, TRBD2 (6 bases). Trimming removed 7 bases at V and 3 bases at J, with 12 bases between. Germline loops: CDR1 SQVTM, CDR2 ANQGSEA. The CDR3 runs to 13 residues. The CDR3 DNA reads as TGCAGCGCGCGGGAAATGGACACCGGGGAGCTGTTTTTT. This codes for CSAREMDTGELFF.

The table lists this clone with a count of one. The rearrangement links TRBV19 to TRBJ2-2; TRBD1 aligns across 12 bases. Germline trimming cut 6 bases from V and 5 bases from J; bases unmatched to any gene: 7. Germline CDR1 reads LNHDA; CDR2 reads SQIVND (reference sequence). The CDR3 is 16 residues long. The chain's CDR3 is CASRKPGQGATGELFF. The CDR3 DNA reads TGTGCCAGTAGGAAACCGGGACAGGGGGCAACCGGGGAGCTGTTTTTT.

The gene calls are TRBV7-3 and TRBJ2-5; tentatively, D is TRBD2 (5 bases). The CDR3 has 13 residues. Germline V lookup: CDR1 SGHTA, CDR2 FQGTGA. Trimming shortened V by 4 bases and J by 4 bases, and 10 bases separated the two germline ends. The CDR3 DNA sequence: TGTGCCAGCAGCTCCGGACTGGGAGAGACCCAGTACTTC. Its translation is CASSSGLGETQYF.

The CDR3 DNA is TGTGCCAGCAGTTTTTCAGGGGGCCTAAATTTCCGGTACTTC. Translated, it gives CASSFSGGLNFRYF. The chain joins TRBV28 to TRBJ2-7; TRBD1 matches at 8 bases. J lost 12 bases, V lost 3 bases, and 13 bases had no gene match. Germline V gives CDR1 MDHEN, CDR2 SYDVKM. This CDR3 region has 14 residues.